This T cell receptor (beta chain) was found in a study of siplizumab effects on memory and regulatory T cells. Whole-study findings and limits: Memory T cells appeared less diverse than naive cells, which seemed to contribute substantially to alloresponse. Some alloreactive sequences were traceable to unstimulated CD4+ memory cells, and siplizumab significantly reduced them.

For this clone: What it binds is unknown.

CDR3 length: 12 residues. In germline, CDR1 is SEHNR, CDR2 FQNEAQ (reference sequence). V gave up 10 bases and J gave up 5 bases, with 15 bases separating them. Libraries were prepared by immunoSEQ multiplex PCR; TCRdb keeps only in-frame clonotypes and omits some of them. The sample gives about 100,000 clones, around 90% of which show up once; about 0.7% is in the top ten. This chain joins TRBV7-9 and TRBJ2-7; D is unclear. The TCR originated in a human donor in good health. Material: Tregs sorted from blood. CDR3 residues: CATANGPHEQYF. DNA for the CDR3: TGTGCCACCGCGAATGGCCCCCACGAGCAGTACTTC. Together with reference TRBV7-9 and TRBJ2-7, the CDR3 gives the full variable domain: DTGVSQNPRHKITKRGQNVTFRCDPISEHNRLYWYRQTLGQGPEFLTYFQNEAQLEKSRLLSDRFSAERPKGSFSTLEIQRTEQGDSAMYLCATANGPHEQYFGPGTRLTVT.